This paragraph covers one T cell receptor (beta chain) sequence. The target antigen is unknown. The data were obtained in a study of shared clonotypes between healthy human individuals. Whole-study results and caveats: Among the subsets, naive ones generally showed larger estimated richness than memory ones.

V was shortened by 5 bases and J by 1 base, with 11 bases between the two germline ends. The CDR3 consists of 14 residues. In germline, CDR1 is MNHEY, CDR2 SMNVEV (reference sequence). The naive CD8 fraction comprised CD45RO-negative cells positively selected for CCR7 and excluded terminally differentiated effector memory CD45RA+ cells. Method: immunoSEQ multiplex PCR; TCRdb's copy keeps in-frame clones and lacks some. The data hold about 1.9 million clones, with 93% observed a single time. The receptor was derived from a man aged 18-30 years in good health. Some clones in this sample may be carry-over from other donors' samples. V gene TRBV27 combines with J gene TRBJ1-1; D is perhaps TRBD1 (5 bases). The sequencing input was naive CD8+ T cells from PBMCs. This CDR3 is CASSVGASNTEAFF. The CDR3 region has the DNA TGTGCCAGCAGTGTAGGGGCTTCGAACACTGAAGCTTTCTTT.